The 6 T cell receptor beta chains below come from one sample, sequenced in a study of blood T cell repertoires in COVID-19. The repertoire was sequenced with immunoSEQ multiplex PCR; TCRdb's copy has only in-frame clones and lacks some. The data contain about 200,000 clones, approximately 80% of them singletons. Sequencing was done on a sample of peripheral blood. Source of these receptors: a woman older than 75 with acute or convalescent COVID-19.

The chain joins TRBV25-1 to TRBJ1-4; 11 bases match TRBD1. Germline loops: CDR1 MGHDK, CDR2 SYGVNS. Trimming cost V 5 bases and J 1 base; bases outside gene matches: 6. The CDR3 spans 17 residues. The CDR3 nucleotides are TGTGCCAGCAGTTCGGACAGGGGGCTGGGAACTAATGAAAAACTGTTTTTT. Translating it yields CASSSDRGLGTNEKLFF.

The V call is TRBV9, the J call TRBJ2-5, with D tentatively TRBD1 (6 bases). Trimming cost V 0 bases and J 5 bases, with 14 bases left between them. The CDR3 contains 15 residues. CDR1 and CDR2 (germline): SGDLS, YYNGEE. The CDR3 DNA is TGTGCCAGCAGCGTAGGGGGGCCTACCTGGGAGACCCAGTACTTC. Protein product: CASSVGGPTWETQYF.

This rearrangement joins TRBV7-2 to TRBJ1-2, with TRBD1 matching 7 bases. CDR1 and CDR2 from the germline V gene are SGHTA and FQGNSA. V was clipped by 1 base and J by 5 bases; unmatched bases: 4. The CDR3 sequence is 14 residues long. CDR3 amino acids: CASSLGQGGYGYTF. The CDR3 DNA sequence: TGTGCCAGCAGCTTAGGGCAGGGGGGTTATGGCTACACCTTC.

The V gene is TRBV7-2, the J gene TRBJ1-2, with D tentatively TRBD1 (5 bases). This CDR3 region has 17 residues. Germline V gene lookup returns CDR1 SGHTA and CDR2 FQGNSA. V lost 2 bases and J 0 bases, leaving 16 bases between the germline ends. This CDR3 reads CASSLWGRGAANYGYTF. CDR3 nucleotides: TGTGCCAGCAGCTTATGGGGACGCGGGGCAGCTAACTATGGCTACACCTTC.

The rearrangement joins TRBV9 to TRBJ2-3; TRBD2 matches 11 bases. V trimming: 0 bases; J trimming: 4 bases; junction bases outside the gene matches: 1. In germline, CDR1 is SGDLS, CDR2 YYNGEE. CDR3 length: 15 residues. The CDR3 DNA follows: TGTGCCAGCAGCGTAGGTAGCGGGGGGGCAGATACGCAGTATTTT. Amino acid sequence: CASSVGSGGADTQYF.

CDR3 protein: CASSLAGGGSQTQYF. The DNA of the CDR3 is TGTGCCAGCAGCCTAGCGGGGGGGGGCTCACAGACCCAGTACTTC. This chain links TRBV11-2 with TRBJ2-5, with 12 bases identical to TRBD2. The CDR3 is 15 residues long. Per germline, CDR1 SGHAT and CDR2 FQNNGV. The V gene end was trimmed by 5 bases and the J gene end by 6 bases; junction bases not matched to a gene: 7.